Listed below are T cell receptor beta chains from one sample, sequenced in a study of T cells after somatic rescue of genetic block. Only in-frame clones appear in the TCRdb table, and some are missing; sequencing was by immunoSEQ multiplex PCR. The repertoire holds about 72,000 clones, with roughly 93% as singletons. The sequenced sample was peripheral blood mononuclear cells (PBMCs). The source is a man between 25 and 39 years old. Each CDR3 is given with its conserved first and last residue. The D gene is left open where the match is weak. Size is omitted from some rows. Given values are once, few, many or a class for expanded clones.

v_call: TRBV21-1; d_call: .; cdr3_length: 13; j_call: TRBJ1-2; clone_size: .; cdr3_nt: TGTGCCAGCGAGCCAGGATCTAACTATGGCTACACCTTC; cdr3_aa: CASEPGSNYGYTF
v_call: TRBV9; d_call: TRBD2; cdr3_length: 15; j_call: TRBJ2-1; clone_size: .; cdr3_nt: TGTGCCAGCAGCGTGTCACTAGCGGGGCACAATGAGCAGTTCTTC; cdr3_aa: CASSVSLAGHNEQFF
v_call: TRBV7-6; d_call: TRBD2; cdr3_length: 17; j_call: TRBJ2-3; clone_size: .; cdr3_nt: TGTGCCAGCAGCTTACTAGCGGGGGGGACTAGCACAGATACGCAGTATTTT; cdr3_aa: CASSLLAGGTSTDTQYF
v_call: TRBV6-5; d_call: TRBD2; cdr3_length: 15; j_call: TRBJ2-1; clone_size: .; cdr3_nt: TGTGCCACCAACTCGCTCCGCGGGGGGGAAAATGAGCAGTTCTTC; cdr3_aa: CATNSLRGGENEQFF
v_call: TRBV5-4; d_call: .; cdr3_length: 17; j_call: TRBJ2-3; clone_size: .; cdr3_nt: TGTGCCAGCACCCAAGCTCGATCTGGCGGGCTCACAGATACGCAGTATTTT; cdr3_aa: CASTQARSGGLTDTQYF
v_call: TRBV21-1; d_call: .; cdr3_length: 14; j_call: TRBJ2-3; clone_size: .; cdr3_nt: TGTGCCAGCAGCAAGAGAATAGGGGTAGATACGCAGTATTTT; cdr3_aa: CASSKRIGVDTQYF
v_call: TRBV6-5; d_call: TRBD2; cdr3_length: 12; j_call: TRBJ2-7; clone_size: .; cdr3_nt: TGTGCCAGCAGTCTTACCAGCGGGAGCTCACACTTC; cdr3_aa: CASSLTSGSSHF
v_call: TRBV11-2; d_call: .; cdr3_length: 12; j_call: TRBJ2-7; clone_size: .; cdr3_nt: TGTGCCAGCAGCTTAGAGGGCTACGAGCAGTACTTC; cdr3_aa: CASSLEGYEQYF
v_call: TRBV7-2; d_call: TRBD1; cdr3_length: 15; j_call: TRBJ1-5; clone_size: .; cdr3_nt: TGTGCCAGCAGCTTAGGGGGACAGAGCAATCAGCCCCAGCATTTT; cdr3_aa: CASSLGGQSNQPQHF
v_call: TRBV12-5; d_call: .; cdr3_length: 18; j_call: TRBJ2-6; clone_size: .; cdr3_nt: TGTGCTAGTGGTTCCGGGACCGCATCTTCCTCTGGGGCCAACGTCCTGACTTTC; cdr3_aa: CASGSGTASSSGANVLTF
v_call: TRBV4-3; d_call: TRBD1; cdr3_length: 14; j_call: TRBJ2-1; clone_size: .; cdr3_nt: TGCGCCAGCAGCCAGTGGACAGGGGTTCATGAGCAGTTCTTC; cdr3_aa: CASSQWTGVHEQFF
v_call: TRBV2; d_call: TRBD1; cdr3_length: 16; j_call: TRBJ2-3; clone_size: .; cdr3_nt: TGTGCCAGCAGTTCAGGACAGGTCTCTAGCACAGATACGCAGTATTTT; cdr3_aa: CASSSGQVSSTDTQYF
v_call: TRBV6-6; d_call: .; cdr3_length: 13; j_call: TRBJ2-7; clone_size: once; cdr3_nt: TGTGCCAGCAGTTTGGGGAATACCTACGAGCAGTACTTC; cdr3_aa: CASSLGNTYEQYF
v_call: TRBV4-3; d_call: .; cdr3_length: 18; j_call: TRBJ2-4; clone_size: .; cdr3_nt: TGCGCCAGCAGCCAAGCGTCAGGGCTGAGTATAGCCAAAAACATTCAGTACTTC; cdr3_aa: CASSQASGLSIAKNIQYF
v_call: TRBV7-9; d_call: .; cdr3_length: 19; j_call: TRBJ2-1; clone_size: once; cdr3_nt: TGTGCCAGCAGCTTCCTACTCCGGGGTAAGACTATAAAAAACAATGAGCAGTTCTTC; cdr3_aa: CASSFLLRGKTIKNNEQFF
v_call: TRBV7-6; d_call: .; cdr3_length: 15; j_call: TRBJ1-1; clone_size: .; cdr3_nt: TGTGCCAGCAGCTTAGTGTCCGGGGGCCTCACTGAAGCTTTCTTT; cdr3_aa: CASSLVSGGLTEAFF
v_call: TRBV6-6; d_call: .; cdr3_length: 14; j_call: TRBJ2-7; clone_size: .; cdr3_nt: TGTGCCAGCAGTTACAGTAGGGCGGATTACGAGCAGTACTTC; cdr3_aa: CASSYSRADYEQYF
v_call: TRBV15; d_call: TRBD2; cdr3_length: 16; j_call: TRBJ2-1; clone_size: once; cdr3_nt: TGTGCCACCAGCCGATTCGATGCTAGCGGGAGGGATGAGCAGTTCTTC; cdr3_aa: CATSRFDASGRDEQFF
v_call: TRBV6-6; d_call: TRBD1; cdr3_length: 14; j_call: TRBJ1-4; clone_size: .; cdr3_nt: TGTGCCAGCAGTCCCACAGGGGGCGTTCGAAAACTGTTTTTT; cdr3_aa: CASSPTGGVRKLFF
v_call: TRBV6-1; d_call: .; cdr3_length: 14; j_call: TRBJ1-3; clone_size: once; cdr3_nt: TGTGCCAGCAGTGATGCAGGGTCGGTAAACACCATATATTTT; cdr3_aa: CASSDAGSVNTIYF
v_call: TRBV6-1; d_call: .; cdr3_length: 16; j_call: TRBJ1-1; clone_size: once; cdr3_nt: TGTGCCAGCAGTGCCCAAAGAGCTGGACGGAGCACTGAAGCTTTCTTT; cdr3_aa: CASSAQRAGRSTEAFF
v_call: TRBV27; d_call: .; cdr3_length: 14; j_call: TRBJ1-5; clone_size: medium-sized; cdr3_nt: TGTGCCAGCAGTTACGGGGCGGACAATCAGCCCCAGCATTTT; cdr3_aa: CASSYGADNQPQHF
v_call: TRBV6-1; d_call: .; cdr3_length: 17; j_call: TRBJ2-6; clone_size: .; cdr3_nt: TGTGCCAGCAGTGAATTGGAGGGAAGCTCTGGGGCCAACGTCCTGACTTTC; cdr3_aa: CASSELEGSSGANVLTF
v_call: TRBV2; d_call: .; cdr3_length: 11; j_call: TRBJ2-1; clone_size: .; cdr3_nt: TGTGCCAGCGCCCCTTCGTATGAGCAGTTCTTC; cdr3_aa: CASAPSYEQFF
v_call: TRBV28; d_call: .; cdr3_length: 14; j_call: TRBJ2-7; clone_size: .; cdr3_nt: TGTGCCAGCAGCCTTGACAGGAGGAGCTACGAGCAGTACTTC; cdr3_aa: CASSLDRRSYEQYF
v_call: TRBV5-6; d_call: TRBD1; cdr3_length: 16; j_call: TRBJ2-5; clone_size: .; cdr3_nt: TGTGCCAGCAGCTTGGGGGACAGCCCTAACCAAGAGACCCAGTACTTC; cdr3_aa: CASSLGDSPNQETQYF
v_call: TRBV5-6; d_call: .; cdr3_length: 16; j_call: TRBJ2-5; clone_size: .; cdr3_nt: TGTGCCAGCAGCTTCCTCGGCGTGCGTGGAGGTGAGACCCAGTACTTC; cdr3_aa: CASSFLGVRGGETQYF
v_call: TRBV7-6; d_call: TRBD1; cdr3_length: 13; j_call: TRBJ2-7; clone_size: once; cdr3_nt: TGTGCCAGCAGCCCACGACAGGGGCCCGAGCAGTACTTC; cdr3_aa: CASSPRQGPEQYF
v_call: TRBV19; d_call: TRBD1; cdr3_length: 14; j_call: TRBJ2-7; clone_size: .; cdr3_nt: TGTGCCAGTAGTATCCTCGGACAGGGCTACGAGCAGTACTTC; cdr3_aa: CASSILGQGYEQYF
v_call: TRBV19; d_call: .; cdr3_length: 14; j_call: TRBJ1-5; clone_size: .; cdr3_nt: TGTGCCAGTAGCGACGGAGGGTTAAATCAGCCCCAGCATTTT; cdr3_aa: CASSDGGLNQPQHF
v_call: TRBV11-2; d_call: TRBD1; cdr3_length: 14; j_call: TRBJ2-5; clone_size: .; cdr3_nt: TGTGCCAGCAGCAACATACAGGGGTATGGGACCCAGTACTTC; cdr3_aa: CASSNIQGYGTQYF
v_call: TRBV7-8; d_call: TRBD1; cdr3_length: 15; j_call: TRBJ2-7; clone_size: .; cdr3_nt: TGTGCCAGCAGCTTAGAGACAGGGTCGGTCTACGAGCAGTACTTC; cdr3_aa: CASSLETGSVYEQYF
v_call: TRBV18; d_call: .; cdr3_length: 14; j_call: TRBJ1-1; clone_size: once; cdr3_nt: TGTGCCAGCTCACTGGGACGGTCGTCCGCTGAAGCTTTCTTT; cdr3_aa: CASSLGRSSAEAFF
v_call: TRBV7-9; d_call: .; cdr3_length: 11; j_call: TRBJ1-1; clone_size: .; cdr3_nt: TGTGCCAGCAGGCGGGACACTGAAGCTTTCTTT; cdr3_aa: CASRRDTEAFF
v_call: TRBV28; d_call: .; cdr3_length: 13; j_call: TRBJ2-3; clone_size: .; cdr3_nt: TGTGCCAGCAGGACACCCCCGTCGGATACGCAGTATTTT; cdr3_aa: CASRTPPSDTQYF
v_call: TRBV4-1; d_call: TRBD2; cdr3_length: 18; j_call: TRBJ2-7; clone_size: .; cdr3_nt: TGCGCCAGCAGCCAAGACCTAGCGGGGAATATCCTAAGGTACGAGCAGTACTTC; cdr3_aa: CASSQDLAGNILRYEQYF
v_call: TRBV19; d_call: .; cdr3_length: 14; j_call: TRBJ2-7; clone_size: .; cdr3_nt: TGTGCCAGTAGTATAGAGGCAGGGGTTTACGAGCAGTACTTC; cdr3_aa: CASSIEAGVYEQYF
v_call: TRBV28; d_call: TRBD2; cdr3_length: 16; j_call: TRBJ2-1; clone_size: .; cdr3_nt: TGTGCCAGCAGTGGGGGACTAGCGGGAGCCTTCAATGAGCAGTTCTTC; cdr3_aa: CASSGGLAGAFNEQFF
v_call: TRBV2; d_call: .; cdr3_length: 15; j_call: TRBJ2-1; clone_size: .; cdr3_nt: TGTGCCAGGACGGGCGGGCTTCGCTCCTACAATGAGCAGTTCTTC; cdr3_aa: CARTGGLRSYNEQFF
v_call: TRBV28; d_call: TRBD1; cdr3_length: 12; j_call: TRBJ2-2; clone_size: once; cdr3_nt: TGTGCCAGCAGCACGCCATCAGGGGGGCTGTTTTTT; cdr3_aa: CASSTPSGGLFF
v_call: TRBV7-2; d_call: .; cdr3_length: 13; j_call: TRBJ2-1; clone_size: .; cdr3_nt: TGTGCCAGCAGCAGAGACAGGGAGGGTGAGCAGTTCTTC; cdr3_aa: CASSRDREGEQFF
v_call: TRBV9; d_call: .; cdr3_length: 13; j_call: TRBJ2-1; clone_size: .; cdr3_nt: TGTGCCAGCAGCGTCCAGGGATACAATGAGCAGTTCTTC; cdr3_aa: CASSVQGYNEQFF
v_call: TRBV7-9; d_call: .; cdr3_length: 18; j_call: TRBJ2-6; clone_size: .; cdr3_nt: TGTGCCAGCAGCCCAAATAGCGGAGGGCTCTCTGGGGCCAACGTCCTGACTTTC; cdr3_aa: CASSPNSGGLSGANVLTF
v_call: TRBV5-4; d_call: .; cdr3_length: 14; j_call: TRBJ2-5; clone_size: .; cdr3_nt: TGTGCCAGCAGCCCTGGGGCGAACAAAGAGACCCAGTACTTC; cdr3_aa: CASSPGANKETQYF
v_call: TRBV2; d_call: TRBD2; cdr3_length: 14; j_call: TRBJ2-3; clone_size: .; cdr3_nt: TGTGCCAGCAGTTTAGCGGGAGTGGCAGATACGCAGTATTTT; cdr3_aa: CASSLAGVADTQYF
v_call: TRBV6-6; d_call: TRBD1; cdr3_length: 14; j_call: TRBJ1-5; clone_size: .; cdr3_nt: TGTGCCAGCAGACTAACAGGGGGGAATCAGCCCCAGCATTTT; cdr3_aa: CASRLTGGNQPQHF
v_call: TRBV5-1; d_call: TRBD1; cdr3_length: 14; j_call: TRBJ2-2; clone_size: .; cdr3_nt: TGCGCCAGCAGATTACAGGGGGACACCGGGGAGCTGTTTTTT; cdr3_aa: CASRLQGDTGELFF
v_call: TRBV27; d_call: TRBD1; cdr3_length: 15; j_call: TRBJ2-7; clone_size: .; cdr3_nt: TGTGCCAGCAGTCCCTCCGGGACAGGGGCCTACGAGCAGTACTTC; cdr3_aa: CASSPSGTGAYEQYF
v_call: TRBV7-9; d_call: .; cdr3_length: 12; j_call: TRBJ1-5; clone_size: .; cdr3_nt: TGTGCCAGCAGCAACGGGATCCAGCCCCAGCATTTT; cdr3_aa: CASSNGIQPQHF
v_call: TRBV6-5; d_call: .; cdr3_length: 13; j_call: TRBJ2-2; clone_size: .; cdr3_nt: TGTGCCAGCAGCCGGGGCAGGGCCGGGGAGCTGTTTTTT; cdr3_aa: CASSRGRAGELFF
v_call: TRBV5-6; d_call: .; cdr3_length: 13; j_call: TRBJ2-7; clone_size: .; cdr3_nt: TGTGCCAGCAGCTTGGTAGCGGCCTACGAGCAGTACTTC; cdr3_aa: CASSLVAAYEQYF
v_call: TRBV7-2; d_call: TRBD1; cdr3_length: 11; j_call: TRBJ1-1; clone_size: few; cdr3_nt: TGTGCCAGCAGCCAGACAGGGTGGGCTTTCTTT; cdr3_aa: CASSQTGWAFF